These T cell receptor beta chains were read from a single sample in a study of T cells in Graves' hyperthyroidism and ophthalmopathy. TCRdb re-analysed the multiplex PCR reads in MiXCR, keeping a single row per CDR3 protein. The sample has a few hundred thousand distinct CDR3 sequences; 16% are singletons. Specimen: blood. The origin of the receptors is a woman in her thirties or forties with Graves' ophthalmopathy. The CDR3 runs from the conserved cysteine through the conserved F or W. The order of the fields is D gene, V gene, clone size, J gene, CDR3 DNA, CDR3 protein. D genes are given only for firm matches. Some rows have no size entry. The others give once, few or many, or a class for an expanded clone.

NA,TRBV11-2,many,TRBJ1-6,TGTGCCAGCAGCTTAGACTGGGGCAGGGACAATTCACCCCTCCACTTT,CASSLDWGRDNSPLHF
NA,TRBV6-1,many,TRBJ2-5,TGTGCCAGCACCCGGGGAGTGCAAGAGACCCAGTACTTC,CASTRGVQETQYF
NA,TRBV20-1,many,TRBJ1-1,TGCAGTGCCCCTGCGTGGGGATCGAACACTGAAGCTTTCTTT,CSAPAWGSNTEAFF
NA,TRBV28,few,TRBJ2-7,TGTGCCGGCAGACTACAGGGTTCGGCCTACGAGCAGTACTTC,CAGRLQGSAYEQYF
TRBD1,TRBV4-1,few,TRBJ2-7,TGCGCCAGCAGCCAAGCGACAGGGGGGCATACCGAGCAGTACTTC,CASSQATGGHTEQYF
TRBD2,TRBV18,NA,TRBJ2-3,TGTGCCAGCTCACCGATTGCCTCACTAGCGGGAGGTGGGGATACGCAGTATTTT,CASSPIASLAGGGDTQYF
TRBD1,TRBV7-9,NA,TRBJ2-5,TGTGCCAGCAGCCGGGAGTCGGGACAGGGGACAAAAGAGACCCAGTACTTC,CASSRESGQGTKETQYF
NA,TRBV29-1,few,TRBJ2-1,TGCAGCGTTGTAGGTCAGGAAAGCTCCTACAATGAGCAGTTCTTC,CSVVGQESSYNEQFF
TRBD2,TRBV2,many,TRBJ2-7,TGTGCCAGCAGTGAATGGGTGCCGGGAGGCCCAACCGACTACGAGCAGTACTTC,CASSEWVPGGPTDYEQYF
TRBD1,TRBV29-1,many,TRBJ2-7,TGCAGCGTTGCACAGGGGGCTCCCTACGAGCAGTACTTC,CSVAQGAPYEQYF
TRBD2,TRBV6-1,few,TRBJ2-1,TGTGCCAGCACCTACCCGACTAGCGGGGGCCACAATGAGCAGTTCTTC,CASTYPTSGGHNEQFF
NA,TRBV11-1,many,TRBJ2-3,TGTGCCAGCAGCCACGGTCGGGGGACTTACACAGATACGCAGTATTTT,CASSHGRGTYTDTQYF
NA,TRBV5-1,many,TRBJ2-1,TGCGCCAGCAGCAGCTCCGCCCAGGGTAGTATTTACAATGAGCAGTTCTTC,CASSSSAQGSIYNEQFF
NA,TRBV28,NA,TRBJ1-2,TGTGCCTCCCGGGGGGTGTCATTGGGTGGCTACACCTTC,CASRGVSLGGYTF
NA,TRBV5-1,NA,TRBJ2-3,TGCGCCAGCAGCTTCTACATAGCAGATACGCAGTATTTT,CASSFYIADTQYF
TRBD2,TRBV28,many,TRBJ2-2,TGTGCCAGCAGTGAGGCTAGCGGGAGGTCCGGGGAGCTGTTTTTT,CASSEASGRSGELFF
TRBD2,TRBV20-1,few,TRBJ2-5,TGCAGTGCTAGCGGGGTCCTAGCGGGAGGAGAGACCCAGTACTTC,CSASGVLAGGETQYF
TRBD1,TRBV28,NA,TRBJ1-5,TGTGCCAGCAGTTCACAGGGGAATGACAATCAGCCCCAGCATTTT,CASSSQGNDNQPQHF
TRBD1,TRBV4-1,few,TRBJ1-2,TGCGCCAGCAGCCAAGACAGGGGGCGGCACGGCTACACCTTC,CASSQDRGRHGYTF
TRBD1,TRBV7-8,many,TRBJ1-4,TGTGCCAGCGGGCGCGGGACAGGGTATTGGAATGAAAAACTGTTTTTT,CASGRGTGYWNEKLFF
NA,TRBV20-1,many,TRBJ2-5,TGCAGTGCTCCGACAGAGATGCAAGAGACCCAGTACTTC,CSAPTEMQETQYF
NA,TRBV28,many,TRBJ2-7,TGTGCCACCACCGGGAGCGTCGGCGAGCAGTACTTC,CATTGSVGEQYF
NA,TRBV6-5,many,TRBJ1-1,TGTGCCAGCAGTCGCGTCAGGACCAACACTGAAGCTTTCTTT,CASSRVRTNTEAFF
NA,TRBV2,many,TRBJ1-1,TGTGCCAGCACTAAGGTTACCCAGGGAAACACTGAAGCTTTCTTT,CASTKVTQGNTEAFF
NA,TRBV5-1,NA,TRBJ1-4,TGCGCCAGCAGCTCGGTTGGACAAGGGGGGGAAAAACTGTTTTTT,CASSSVGQGGEKLFF
TRBD2,TRBV20-1,few,TRBJ2-3,TGCAGTGCTAGAGGGCGGGAGATTCTGACAGATACGCAGTATTTT,CSARGREILTDTQYF
NA,TRBV3-1,many,TRBJ1-1,TGTGCCAGCAGCCCGTCGGACAGAAACACTGAAGCTTTCTTT,CASSPSDRNTEAFF
NA,TRBV7-8,NA,TRBJ2-1,TGTGCCAGCAGCCCGCACGGGGCTGAGGAGCAGTTCTTC,CASSPHGAEEQFF
NA,TRBV12-3/TRBV12-4,few,TRBJ2-1,TGTGCCAGCAGCCGCACCGAAAAGAACAATGAGCAGTTCTTC,CASSRTEKNNEQFF
TRBD2,TRBV6-2/TRBV6-3,many,TRBJ2-3,TGTGCCAGCAGCCCGGGGAGGGTCCCAGATACGCAGTATTTT,CASSPGRVPDTQYF
NA,TRBV2,many,TRBJ1-2,TGTGCCAGCAGTGTCATCTTTCAGAGCGGCGGGAGAGGCTACACCTTC,CASSVIFQSGGRGYTF
TRBD1,TRBV19,NA,TRBJ1-2,TGTGCCAGTAGTTTCCAAGACAGGGGACGGTTCGGCTACACCTTC,CASSFQDRGRFGYTF
NA,TRBV6-5,NA,TRBJ1-6,TGTGCCAGCAGTTACTCGAATAATAGACCATATAATTCACCCCTCCACTTT,CASSYSNNRPYNSPLHF
NA,TRBV6-1,few,TRBJ2-7,TGTGCCAGCAGTGAAATCGGAGGGGCAGCCTACGAGCAGTACTTC,CASSEIGGAAYEQYF
TRBD1,TRBV12-5,NA,TRBJ1-1,TGTGCTAGTGGGAGACAGGGGGTAACTGAAGCTTTCTTT,CASGRQGVTEAFF
NA,TRBV19,NA,TRBJ1-1,TGTGCCAGTAGTGACCCCAGGGCAGGGGCGAACACTGAAGCTTTCTTT,CASSDPRAGANTEAFF
TRBD2,TRBV3-1,many,TRBJ2-5,TGTGCCAGCAGCCAAGAGGGGAGGGAAGAGACCCAGTACTTC,CASSQEGREETQYF
TRBD2,TRBV20-1,many,TRBJ2-5,TGCAGTGCACGTGGACTAGCGGGGCCAAGTCAAGAGACCCAGTACTTC,CSARGLAGPSQETQYF
NA,TRBV29-1,few,TRBJ2-2,TGCAGCGGGCTCGGCCCCAACACCGGGGAGCTGTTTTTT,CSGLGPNTGELFF
TRBD2,TRBV20-1,many,TRBJ2-3,TGCAGTGCTAGGGACATTAGCGGGAACCTTGATACGCAGTATTTT,CSARDISGNLDTQYF
NA,TRBV19,NA,TRBJ2-5,TGTGCCAGTATGGGGGCGGGGGCGGGTGAAGAGACCCAGTACTTC,CASMGAGAGEETQYF
NA,TRBV29-1,few,TRBJ2-7,TGCAGCGTTCCCAGGGTCGACGAGCAGTACTTC,CSVPRVDEQYF
TRBD2,TRBV20-1,many,TRBJ2-7,TGCAGTGCTAGAGATTTCCGGGGATATGGGACGGGGGGCTACGAGCAGTACTTC,CSARDFRGYGTGGYEQYF
NA,TRBV30,many,TRBJ2-5,TGTGCCTGGAGGGGGAGTCCCCAAGAGACCCAGTACTTC,CAWRGSPQETQYF
NA,TRBV29-1,many,TRBJ2-5,TGCAGCGTTCAGGGGATCTCCAACCCCGAGACCCAGTACTTC,CSVQGISNPETQYF
NA,TRBV2,NA,TRBJ1-1,TGTGCCAGCACGGATTGGGGAACTGAAGCTTTCTTT,CASTDWGTEAFF
TRBD2,TRBV7-9,NA,TRBJ2-2,TGTGCCAGCAAGAAGCCGGGACTAGAGGACGGGGAGCTGTTTTTT,CASKKPGLEDGELFF
TRBD2,TRBV7-3,NA,TRBJ2-2,TGTGCCAGCAGCAAGACTAGCGGGGGGGCCTTTCGAGTCACCGGGGAGCTGTTTTTT,CASSKTSGGAFRVTGELFF
TRBD2,TRBV3-1,many,TRBJ2-5,TGTGCCAGCAGCCAAGATCAGCGGGAGGTAAACCAAGAGACCCAGTACTTC,CASSQDQREVNQETQYF
NA,TRBV20-1,many,TRBJ2-5,TGCAGTGCCCAGCTGGGGCAAGAGACCCAGTACTTC,CSAQLGQETQYF
NA,TRBV6-1,few,TRBJ1-2,TGTGCCAGCGTATCCGACAGAAACTATGGCTACACCTTC,CASVSDRNYGYTF
NA,TRBV5-6,few,TRBJ2-1,TGTGCCAGCAGCTTGGAAGGGGCCGCGAGCTATGAGCAGTTCTTC,CASSLEGAASYEQFF
NA,TRBV2,many,TRBJ2-3,TGTGCCAGCAGTCGACACACGAATACGCAGTATTTT,CASSRHTNTQYF